Included here is one TCR beta chain sequence, with context. Germline CDR1 and CDR2: MDHEN and SYDVKM. This CDR3 is 15 amino acids long. Unmatched junction bases numbered 11, after V lost 6 bases and J lost 5 bases. Original methodology: Reference gene primer amplification in the assay estimated nucleated cell counts. Repertoires were generated with immunoSEQ multiplex PCR, while TCRdb's copy carries only in-frame clones and drops some. From that table come the V and J calls and clone size; the DNA was used to work out D and trimming. Seen here are 150,000 to 200,000 clones, around four fifths observed once, and the top ten hold roughly 19%. The data were obtained in a study of blood T cell repertoires in COVID-19. As for the study in general: The United States, Italy and Spain provided the acute and convalescent COVID-19 samples.

This TCR derives from a woman in her seventies who had recovered from COVID-19. V and J are TRBV28 and TRBJ2-5; 8 bases line up with TRBD1. Material for sequencing was peripheral blood. The CDR3 region is CASSSQGADGETQYF. CDR3 sequence (DNA): TGTGCCAGCAGCTCCCAGGGGGCGGACGGGGAGACCCAGTACTTC.